This T cell receptor (beta chain) emerged from a study of control samples from healthy donors and cancer patients. There are 13 residues in the CDR3. Germline CDR1 reads GTSNPN; CDR2 reads SVGIG (reference sequence). Trimming cost V 2 bases and J 2 bases, with 9 bases left between them. TCRdb's copy holds only in-frame clones and misses some; the assay was immunoSEQ multiplex PCR. Of around 160,000 clones detected, 80% to 95% appear once; the ten largest clones hold 5% to 7%. V gene TRBV30 combines with J gene TRBJ1-2, with D uncertain. The source is a man between 18 and 29 years old in good health. The sequencing input was blood. The CDR3 sequence is CAWSPQKNYGYTF. The DNA of the CDR3 is TGTGCCTGGAGTCCACAGAAGAACTATGGCTACACCTTC.